This T cell receptor beta chain was sequenced for a study of blood T cell repertoires in COVID-19. Overall study context: There were acute and convalescent COVID-19 samples, and they came from the United States, Italy and Spain. T cells, B-cell-depleted T cells, or PBMCs supplied cDNA or gDNA.

Authors' methods: It was from reference gene primer amplification that nucleated cell counts were estimated. Produced via immunoSEQ multiplex PCR; TCRdb's table is partial and in-frame only. The V and J calls and clone size are taken from that table; D and trimming were inferred from the DNA. The sample carries some 78,000 clones, roughly 89% recorded once. The germline V gene has CDR1 SGHRS and CDR2 YFSETQ. V shed 5 bases and J 1 base; nucleotides not matched to a gene: 4. This CDR3 comprises 16 residues. Sequenced material: peripheral blood. The V and J genes are TRBV5-1 and TRBJ2-1; 12 positions agree with TRBD2. The clonotype was recovered from a woman at least 80 years old with active or convalescent COVID-19. The CDR3 nucleotides read TGCGCCAGCAGTCGGACTAGCGGGATTTCCTACAATGAGCAGTTCTTC. Encoded protein: CASSRTSGISYNEQFF.